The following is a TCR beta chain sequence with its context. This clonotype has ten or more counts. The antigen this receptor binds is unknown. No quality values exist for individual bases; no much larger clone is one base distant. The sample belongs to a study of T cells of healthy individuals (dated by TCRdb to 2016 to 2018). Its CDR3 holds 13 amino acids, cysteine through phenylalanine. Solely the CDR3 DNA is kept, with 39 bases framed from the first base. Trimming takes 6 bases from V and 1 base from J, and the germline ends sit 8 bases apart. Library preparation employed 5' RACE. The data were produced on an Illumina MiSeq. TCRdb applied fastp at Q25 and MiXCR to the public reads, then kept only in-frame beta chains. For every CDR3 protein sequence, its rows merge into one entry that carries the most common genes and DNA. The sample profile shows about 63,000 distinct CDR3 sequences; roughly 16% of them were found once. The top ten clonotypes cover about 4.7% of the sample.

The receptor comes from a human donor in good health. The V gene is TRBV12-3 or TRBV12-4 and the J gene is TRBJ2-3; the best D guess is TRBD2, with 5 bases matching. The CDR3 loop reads CASRRTGTDTQYF. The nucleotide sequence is TGTGCCAGCAGGCGGACTGGCACAGATACGCAGTATTTT.